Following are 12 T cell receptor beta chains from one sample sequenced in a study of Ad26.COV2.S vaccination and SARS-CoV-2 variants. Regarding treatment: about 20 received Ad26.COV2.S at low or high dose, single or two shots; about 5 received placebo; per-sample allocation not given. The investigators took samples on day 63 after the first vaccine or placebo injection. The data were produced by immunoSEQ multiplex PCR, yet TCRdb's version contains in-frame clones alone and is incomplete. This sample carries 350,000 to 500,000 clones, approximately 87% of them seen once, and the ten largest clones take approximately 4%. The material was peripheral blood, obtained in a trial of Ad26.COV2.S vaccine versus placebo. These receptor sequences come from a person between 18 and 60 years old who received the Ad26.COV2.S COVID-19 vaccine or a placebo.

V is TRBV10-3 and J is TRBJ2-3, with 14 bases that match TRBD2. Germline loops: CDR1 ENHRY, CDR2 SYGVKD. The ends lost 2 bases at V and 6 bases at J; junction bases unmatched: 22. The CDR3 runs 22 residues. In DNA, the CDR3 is TGTGCCATCAGTGAGGGTTTTGGGACTAGCGGGGGCTTGAGGTTCAGCGGTGATACGCAGTATTTT. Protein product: CAISEGFGTSGGLRFSGDTQYF.

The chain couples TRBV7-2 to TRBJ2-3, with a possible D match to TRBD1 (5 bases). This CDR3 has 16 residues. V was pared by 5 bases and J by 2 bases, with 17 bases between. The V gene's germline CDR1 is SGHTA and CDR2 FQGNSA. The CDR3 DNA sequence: TGTGCCAGCAGCCATGACAGTACCTTTACCACAGATACGCAGTATTTT. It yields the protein CASSHDSTFTTDTQYF.

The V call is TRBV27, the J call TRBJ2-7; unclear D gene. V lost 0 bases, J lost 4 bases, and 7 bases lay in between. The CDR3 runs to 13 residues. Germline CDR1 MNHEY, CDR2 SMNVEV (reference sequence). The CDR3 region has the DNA TGTGCCAGCAGTTTATCGAGTCAGTACGAGCAGTACTTC. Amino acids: CASSLSSQYEQYF.

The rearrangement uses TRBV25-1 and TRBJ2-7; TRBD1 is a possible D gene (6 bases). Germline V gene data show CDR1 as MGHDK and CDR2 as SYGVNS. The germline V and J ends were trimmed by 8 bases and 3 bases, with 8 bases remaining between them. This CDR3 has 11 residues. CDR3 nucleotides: TGTGCCAGCGGACAGTACTACGAGCAGTACTTC. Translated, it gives CASGQYYEQYF.

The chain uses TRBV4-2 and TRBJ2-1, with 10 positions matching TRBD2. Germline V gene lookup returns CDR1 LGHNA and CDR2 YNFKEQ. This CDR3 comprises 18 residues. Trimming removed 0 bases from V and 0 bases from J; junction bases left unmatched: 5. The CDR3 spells CASSQDLAGDSSYNEQFF. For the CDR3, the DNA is TGTGCCAGCAGCCAAGATCTAGCGGGGGATAGCTCCTACAATGAGCAGTTCTTC.

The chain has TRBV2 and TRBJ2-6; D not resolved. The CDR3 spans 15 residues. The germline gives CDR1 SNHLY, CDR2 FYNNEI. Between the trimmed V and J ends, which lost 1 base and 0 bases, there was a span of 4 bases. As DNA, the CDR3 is TGTGCCAGCAGTGAAGGAAGCTCTGGGGCCAACGTCCTGACTTTC. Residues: CASSEGSSGANVLTF.

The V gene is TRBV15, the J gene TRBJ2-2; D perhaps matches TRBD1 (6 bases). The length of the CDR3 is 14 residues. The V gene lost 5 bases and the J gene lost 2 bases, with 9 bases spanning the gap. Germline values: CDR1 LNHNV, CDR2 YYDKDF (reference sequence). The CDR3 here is CATSWTDNTGELFF. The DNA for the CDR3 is TGTGCCACCAGCTGGACAGACAACACCGGGGAGCTGTTTTTT.

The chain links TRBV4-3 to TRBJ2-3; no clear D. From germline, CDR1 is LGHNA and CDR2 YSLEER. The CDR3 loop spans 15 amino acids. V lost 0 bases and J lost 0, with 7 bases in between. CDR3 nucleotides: TGCGCCAGCAGCCAAGACGGTACTAGCACAGATACGCAGTATTTT. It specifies CASSQDGTSTDTQYF.

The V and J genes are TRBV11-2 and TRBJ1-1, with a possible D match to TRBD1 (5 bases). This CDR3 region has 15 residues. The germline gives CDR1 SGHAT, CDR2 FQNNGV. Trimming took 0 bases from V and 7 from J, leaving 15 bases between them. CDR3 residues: CASSLEGGPWDEAFF. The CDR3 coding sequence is TGTGCCAGCAGCTTAGAGGGGGGACCCTGGGATGAAGCTTTCTTT.

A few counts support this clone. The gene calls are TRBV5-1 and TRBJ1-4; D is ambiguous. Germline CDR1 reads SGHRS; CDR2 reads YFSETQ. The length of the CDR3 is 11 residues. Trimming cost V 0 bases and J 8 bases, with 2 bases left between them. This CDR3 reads CASSLGEKLFF. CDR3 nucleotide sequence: TGCGCCAGCAGCTTGGGGGAAAAACTGTTTTTT.

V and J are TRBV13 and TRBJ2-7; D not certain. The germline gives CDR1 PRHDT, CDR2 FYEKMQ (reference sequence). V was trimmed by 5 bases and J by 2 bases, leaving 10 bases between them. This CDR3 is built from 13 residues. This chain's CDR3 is CASSALAAYEQYF. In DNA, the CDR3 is TGTGCCAGCAGCGCTTTGGCCGCCTACGAGCAGTACTTC.

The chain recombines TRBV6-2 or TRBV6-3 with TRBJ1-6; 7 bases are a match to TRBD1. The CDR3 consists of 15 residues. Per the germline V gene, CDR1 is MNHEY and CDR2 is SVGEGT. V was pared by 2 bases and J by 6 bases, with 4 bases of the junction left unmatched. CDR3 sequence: CASSYRDSGNSPLHF. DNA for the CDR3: TGTGCCAGCAGTTACCGGGACAGCGGTAATTCACCCCTCCACTTT.